The rows below give T cell receptor beta chains drawn from one sample of a study of cytomegalovirus exposure and HLA in healthy donors. Sequencing was performed with immunoSEQ multiplex PCR; in TCRdb, only in-frame clones are kept and a portion is missing. The sample includes 160,000 or so clones, around 80% seen only once; the top ten take more than 1.4%. Sequencing was done on a sample of PBMCs. Receptors were obtained from a male donor in good health and CMV-seronegative. Both conserved end residues are part of each CDR3. D genes are given only for firm matches. Expanded clones are given a class, and other clones once, few, many or no size at all.

V gene,J gene,D gene,clone size,CDR3 DNA,CDR3 protein
TRBV5-1,TRBJ2-7,TRBD1,NA,TGCGCCAGCAGCCCCCTAGGGGGCCAGACCTACGAGCAGTACTTC,CASSPLGGQTYEQYF
TRBV6-6,TRBJ2-7,NA,NA,TGTGCCAGCAGTGTACAGGGCTACGAGCAGTACTTC,CASSVQGYEQYF
TRBV9,TRBJ2-3,TRBD2,NA,TGTGCCAGCAGCGTGGGGACTAGCGGCACAGATACGCAGTATTTT,CASSVGTSGTDTQYF
TRBV7-2,TRBJ1-2,NA,once,TGTGCCAGCAGGACGCGGGGAGCTAACTATGGCTACACCTTC,CASRTRGANYGYTF
TRBV7-2,TRBJ2-3,NA,NA,TGTGCCAGCAGCGCCGCACGGGCAGATACGCAGTATTTT,CASSAARADTQYF
TRBV5-8,TRBJ2-3,NA,NA,TGTGCCAGCAGCGGCAGAGTTGGGGAGGATACGCAGTATTTT,CASSGRVGEDTQYF
TRBV5-1,TRBJ1-1,NA,NA,TGCGCCAGCAGCTTGGCGGGGGGCTCGGTGAACACTGAAGCTTTCTTT,CASSLAGGSVNTEAFF
TRBV19,TRBJ1-5,NA,NA,TGTGCCAGTAGCCTCCTCCAGCAGGGACAGCCCCAGCATTTT,CASSLLQQGQPQHF
TRBV5-1,TRBJ2-7,TRBD1,NA,TGCGCCAGCAGCTTAAGGACAGGGGTCCACGAGCAGTACTTC,CASSLRTGVHEQYF
TRBV7-2,TRBJ2-7,NA,NA,TGTGCCAGCAGCCTCCCCTACGAGCAGTACTTC,CASSLPYEQYF
TRBV4-2,TRBJ2-7,TRBD1,NA,TGTGCCAGCAGCCAAGCGACAGGGCGCTACGAGCAGTACTTC,CASSQATGRYEQYF
TRBV6-6,TRBJ1-2,NA,NA,TGTGCCAGCAGACGGGACATCTATGGCTACACCTTC,CASRRDIYGYTF
TRBV11-2,TRBJ2-2,NA,NA,TGTGCCAGCAGCTCTTACCCAGACTGGACAGGGAGGGCCGGGGAGCTGTTTTTT,CASSSYPDWTGRAGELFF
TRBV7-9,TRBJ2-3,NA,NA,TGTGCCAGCATGGCAGGAGCGGCCACAGATACGCAGTATTTT,CASMAGAATDTQYF
TRBV11-2,TRBJ1-2,TRBD1,NA,TGTGCCAGCAGCTTAGACCGGCAGGGGGCGAATGGCTATACCTTC,CASSLDRQGANGYTF
TRBV11-3,TRBJ2-5,NA,NA,TGTGCCAGCAGCTTAAGCCCCACGGAGCAGTACTTC,CASSLSPTEQYF
TRBV19,TRBJ1-2,NA,NA,TGTGCCAGTAGTATTGAAGGTCGCGGACTCCCAAACTATGGCTACACCTTC,CASSIEGRGLPNYGYTF
TRBV7-2,TRBJ1-2,NA,NA,TGTGCCAGCAGCTTAATCCAGGGAGGCTACACCTTC,CASSLIQGGYTF
TRBV28,TRBJ2-5,TRBD2,NA,TGTGCCAGCAGCCCTTACTATGTTATTCTGGGAGGGTCCCCAGAGACCCAGTACTTC,CASSPYYVILGGSPETQYF
TRBV7-2,TRBJ1-3,NA,NA,TGTGCCAGCAGCTTAGGGGGCGGCTCTGGAAACACCATATATTTT,CASSLGGGSGNTIYF
TRBV10-3,TRBJ1-5,NA,NA,TGTGCCATCAGCCAGGGGAACAATCAGCCCCAGCATTTT,CAISQGNNQPQHF
TRBV2,TRBJ2-5,NA,NA,TGTGCCAGCAGCTTCCGGGACACTAAAGAGACCCAGTACTTC,CASSFRDTKETQYF
TRBV2,TRBJ2-7,TRBD2,NA,TGTGCCAGCAGGCAGACTAGCGGCTCCTACGAGCAGTACTTC,CASRQTSGSYEQYF
TRBV6-1,TRBJ2-1,TRBD2,few,TGTGTCACAAGTAAGGTAGCGGGAGACAATGAGCAGTTCTTC,CVTSKVAGDNEQFF
TRBV7-9,TRBJ2-7,TRBD2,NA,TGTGCCAGCAGCCCAACCACGGGACTAGCGGGAGGATACGAGCAGTACTTC,CASSPTTGLAGGYEQYF
TRBV30,TRBJ1-3,TRBD1,NA,TGTGCGACCGCGGGACAGGGACGATCGGGAAACACCATATATTTT,CATAGQGRSGNTIYF
TRBV11-1,TRBJ2-7,TRBD1,NA,TGTGCCAGCAGCAGCTCCGGGACAGGGACACGCGAGCAGTACTTC,CASSSSGTGTREQYF
TRBV6-5,TRBJ1-5,TRBD1,NA,TGTGCCAGCAGTGGGACAGGGGGCGCGGTCCAGCCCCAGCATTTT,CASSGTGGAVQPQHF
TRBV28,TRBJ1-6,NA,NA,TGTGCCAGCAGTTTCCCTGGACAGACCAATTCACCCCTCCACTTT,CASSFPGQTNSPLHF
TRBV19,TRBJ2-3,NA,NA,TGTGCCAGTAGGGCAGGGCGGCCAGATACGCAGTATTTT,CASRAGRPDTQYF
TRBV4-3,TRBJ2-7,TRBD2,many,TGCGCCAGCAGCCAAGATAGAGCGGGGGGCTACGAGCAGTACTTC,CASSQDRAGGYEQYF
TRBV6-6,TRBJ2-3,NA,NA,TGTGCCAGCAGCTTACAGGGCTTCGGGACAGATACGCAGTATTTT,CASSLQGFGTDTQYF
TRBV30,TRBJ1-2,NA,NA,TGTGCCTGGAGTTACGGCGGCGCGGGGGGCTATGGCTACACCTTC,CAWSYGGAGGYGYTF
TRBV5-6,TRBJ1-5,NA,NA,TGTGCCAGCAGCTTATCAGGCCCCGATCAGCCCCAGCATTTT,CASSLSGPDQPQHF
TRBV18,TRBJ1-1,NA,NA,TGTGCCAGCTCTCGGGACTATGACACTGAAGCTTTCTTT,CASSRDYDTEAFF
TRBV19,TRBJ2-3,NA,NA,TGTGCCAGTAGTATAGATCGGGGCGGGGGCACAGATACGCAGTATTTT,CASSIDRGGGTDTQYF
TRBV29-1,TRBJ2-1,NA,few,TGCAGCGTTGGACTATCCTACAATGAGCAGTTCTTC,CSVGLSYNEQFF
TRBV18,TRBJ2-3,NA,NA,TGTGCCAGCGTACTAGGCACAGATACGCAGTATTTT,CASVLGTDTQYF
TRBV18,TRBJ2-5,NA,NA,TGTGCCAGCTCACCATATAGAGAGACCCAGTACTTC,CASSPYRETQYF
TRBV5-6,TRBJ2-5,TRBD2,NA,TGTGCCAGCAGCAAAGCGGGGAAACAAGAGACCCAGTACTTC,CASSKAGKQETQYF
TRBV21-1,TRBJ2-2,NA,NA,TGTGCCAGCAGCAGACTAGCGGGAACGGTGACCGGGGAGCTGTTTTTT,CASSRLAGTVTGELFF
TRBV28,TRBJ1-4,NA,NA,TGTGCCAGCAGTTCTCCCGGGGGTCGGACTGAAAAACTGTTTTTT,CASSSPGGRTEKLFF
TRBV28,TRBJ2-7,TRBD2,NA,TGTGCCAGCAGTTTATGGACTAGCAACAACGAGCAGTACTTC,CASSLWTSNNEQYF
TRBV2,TRBJ2-7,TRBD2,NA,TGTGCCAGCAATCCGGGACTAGCAGGCTTGGGGCAGTACTTC,CASNPGLAGLGQYF
TRBV10-3,TRBJ2-3,TRBD2,once,TGTGCCATCAGTGGGAGACTAGCGGGGGGTAACACAGATACGCAGTATTTT,CAISGRLAGGNTDTQYF
TRBV4-3,TRBJ2-2,TRBD1,NA,TGCGCCAGCACAGGACAGGGTAGGAGCACCGGGGAGCTGTTTTTT,CASTGQGRSTGELFF
TRBV11-3,TRBJ1-1,TRBD1,NA,TGTGCCAGCAGCTCCGGGACAGGGGGGAACACTGAAGCTTTCTTT,CASSSGTGGNTEAFF
TRBV18,TRBJ1-2,TRBD1,NA,TGTGCCAGCTCACCACTTCCCCCTGGACAGGGGCATGGCTACACCTTC,CASSPLPPGQGHGYTF
TRBV11-2,TRBJ2-1,TRBD1,NA,TGTGCCAGCAGCTCGACAGGGTTTGTGAATGAGCAGTTCTTC,CASSSTGFVNEQFF